What follows are 10 T cell receptor beta chains derived from one specimen sequenced in a study of blood T cells in healthy people across ages. Together with a sample-barcoded 5' primer, a J-beta primer mix was included in a second PCR lasting about 7 to 12 cycles. MiXCR was run by TCRdb on the 5' RACE reads, yielding one entry per CDR3 protein. Of 1.5 million or so distinct CDR3 sequences listed, under 55% were seen once; the top ten hold 4%. Sequenced input: blood. The origin of the receptors is a woman in her late teens or twenties in good health.

The V and J genes are TRBV5-5 and TRBJ2-1, with 8 bases identical to TRBD2. This CDR3 contains 14 residues. Looked up from germline, CDR1 is SGHKS and CDR2 is YYEKEE (reference sequence). V was clipped by 6 bases and J by 6 bases; unmatched bases: 8. CDR3 in amino acids: CASMLAGGSNEQFF. CDR3 DNA: TGTGCCAGCATGCTCGCGGGAGGATCCAATGAGCAGTTCTTC.

V gene TRBV4-1 combines with J gene TRBJ1-2, with 11 nucleotides matching TRBD1. This CDR3 has 18 residues. Losses at the gene ends were 1 base for V and 3 bases for J; bases not matched to a gene: 10. CDR1 is MGHRA and CDR2 is YSYEKL in the germline V gene. CDR3 protein: CASSQVGQGALHYYGYTF. In nucleotides, the CDR3 is TGCGCCAGCAGCCAAGTTGGACAGGGGGCGTTGCATTACTATGGCTACACCTTC.

The chain combines TRBV12-3 or TRBV12-4 with TRBJ1-2; D is unresolved. The CDR3 spans 13 residues. The V gene lost 3 bases and the J gene lost 11 bases, with 16 bases spanning the gap. CDR3 amino acids: CASSFYAGSGYTF. As DNA, the CDR3 is TGTGCCAGCAGTTTTTACGCAGGCTCCGGGTACACCTTC.

The chain links TRBV20-1 to TRBJ2-1; tentative D call: TRBD2 (6 bases). The germline gives CDR1 DFQATT, CDR2 SNEGSKA (reference sequence). This CDR3 has 15 amino acids. The germline V and J ends were trimmed by 0 bases and 3 bases, with 12 bases remaining between them. CDR3 amino acids: CSARDLREFYNEQFF. In nucleotides, the CDR3 is TGCAGTGCTAGAGATCTTCGGGAGTTCTACAATGAGCAGTTCTTC.

This clonotype was observed once. The gene calls are TRBV28 and TRBJ2-7; D is perhaps TRBD1 (5 bases). V lost 7 bases and J 0 bases, leaving 10 bases between the germline ends. The CDR3 has 13 residues. From germline, CDR1 is MDHEN and CDR2 SYDVKM. CDR3 sequence reads: CASIDRSSYEQYF. CDR3 DNA sequence: TGTGCCAGCATAGACAGAAGCTCCTACGAGCAGTACTTC.

This chain joins TRBV20-1 and TRBJ2-1, with a possible D match to TRBD2 (6 bases). The CDR3 spans 16 residues. V was trimmed by 6 bases and J by 0 bases, leaving 18 bases between them. Germline V gene sequence: CDR1 DFQATT, CDR2 SNEGSKA (reference sequence). CDR3 region: CSAARRGSYSYNEQFF. The CDR3 nucleotides read TGCAGTGCGGCAAGGAGGGGTAGTTACTCCTACAATGAGCAGTTCTTC.

The rearrangement uses TRBV10-2 and TRBJ2-1, with 7 bases that match TRBD1. This CDR3 is built from 13 residues. V lost 8 bases and J lost 4; bases outside the gene matches: 5. CDR1 and CDR2 (germline): WSHSY, SAAADI. DNA for the CDR3: TGCGCCAGCCGGGACAGCCTATACAATGAGCAGTTCTTC. It yields the protein CASRDSLYNEQFF.

The V gene is TRBV6-2 or TRBV6-3, the J gene TRBJ2-1, with 8 bases lining up with TRBD1. V shed 0 bases, J shed 5 bases, and the junction held 3 bases outside the gene matches. The CDR3 extends over 15 amino acids. The germline V gene encodes CDR1 MNHEY and CDR2 SVGEGT. The CDR3 bases are TGTGCCAGCAGTTACTCGGGACAGGCCAACAATGAGCAGTTCTTC. Translated: CASSYSGQANNEQFF.

The V call is TRBV4-2, the J call TRBJ2-1; TRBD2 agrees at 9 bases. The end of the DNA fits TRBJ2-7 better, so the J call may be wrong. The CDR3 length is 14 residues. Germline V gene sequence: CDR1 LGHNA, CDR2 YNFKEQ. The CDR3 reads CASSLPSGDNEQYF. The CDR3 DNA sequence: TGTGCCAGCAGCCTGCCTAGCGGGGACAATGAGCAGTACTTC.

The table lists this clonotype with a few counts. The rearrangement joins TRBV7-2 to TRBJ1-2; perhaps TRBD1 as D (6 bases). Trimming took off 1 base at V and 7 bases at J, with 13 bases between the two ends. This CDR3 comprises 14 residues. Germline V lookup: CDR1 SGHTA, CDR2 FQGNSA. The CDR3, as DNA: TGTGCCAGCAGCTTAGTGGGGGCCGGGGGTGGCTACACCTTC. Amino acids: CASSLVGAGGGYTF.